This TCR beta chain is drawn from a study of graft-versus-host responses after intestinal transplantation. Notes on this clone: Antigen specificity is unknown.

Method: immunoSEQ multiplex PCR; TCRdb's copy keeps in-frame clones and lacks some. This sample carries 150,000 or so clones, about 93% of them seen once, and the ten largest clones take roughly 0.19%. Germline assignment: CDR1 KGHSH and CDR2 LQKENI. This CDR3 comprises 14 residues. Trimming took 8 bases from V and 2 from J, leaving 15 bases between them. Study results and limitations: Some GvH clones were seen earlier in gut or blood, suggesting intestinal origin.

The specimen was unstimulated CD4+ T cells sorted from spleen or lymph node cells, collected before intestinal transplant. The receptor's source is a human donor who received an intestinal transplant. This chain joins TRBV18 and TRBJ2-5; D is perhaps TRBD1 or TRBD2 (5 bases each). CDR3 protein: CASHPGTPQETQYF. For the CDR3, the DNA is TGTGCCAGCCACCCCGGGACCCCTCAAGAGACCCAGTACTTC.